This passage covers 15 T cell receptor beta chains from one sample sequenced in a study of OX40 agonist ivuxolimab in advanced cancers. Assay: immunoSEQ multiplex PCR; the TCRdb copy retains only in-frame clones and omits some. The sample contains 90,000 to 130,000 clones, roughly 89% of which appear only once. Sequencing used CD4+ or CD8+ T cells sorted from blood, obtained in a trial of the OX40 agonist ivuxolimab. These receptor sequences come from an adult with an advanced solid tumor such as melanoma, head and neck, liver or kidney cancer.

The rearrangement uses TRBV7-2 and TRBJ1-2; 7 bases line up with TRBD1. Trimming cost V 4 bases and J 7 bases; bases outside gene matches: 9. CDR3 size: 14 residues. Germline V gene sequence: CDR1 SGHTA, CDR2 FQGNSA. The CDR3 is CASSSVDRSIGYTF. The CDR3 DNA reads TGTGCCAGCAGCTCCGTGGACAGGTCCATTGGCTACACCTTC.

This chain connects TRBV18 to TRBJ1-1; no clear D. The CDR3 extends over 15 amino acids. The germline CDR1 and CDR2 sequences are KGHSH and LQKENI. V dropped 3 bases and J dropped 1 base, with 12 bases sitting between them. CDR3 residues: CASSPSAAENTEAFF. CDR3 bases: TGTGCCAGCTCACCGTCGGCGGCAGAGAACACTGAAGCTTTCTTT.

The rearrangement joins TRBV11-2 to TRBJ2-5, with 7 bases fitting TRBD1. This CDR3 has 15 amino acids. Trimming took 5 bases from V and 5 from J; bases not matched to a gene: 11. CDR1 and CDR2 (germline): SGHAT, FQNNGV. Here the CDR3 reads CASSRYLRGWETQYF. CDR3 DNA sequence: TGTGCCAGCAGCCGATACCTCAGGGGGTGGGAGACCCAGTACTTC.

The V and J genes are TRBV30 and TRBJ2-4; TRBD1 agrees at 11 bases. The CDR3 loop spans 14 amino acids. J lost 9 bases, V lost 0 bases, and 4 bases had no gene match. From germline, CDR1 is GTSNPN and CDR2 SVGIG (reference sequence). The CDR3 DNA reads as TGTGCCTGGAGTGTCGGGACAGGGGGAGGCATTCAGTACTTC. Its protein is CAWSVGTGGGIQYF. Full variable domain (rest looked up from reference TRBV30 and TRBJ2-4): SQTIHQWPATLVQPVGSPLSLECTVEGTSNPNLYWYRQAAGRGLQLLFYSVGIGQISSEVPQNLSASRPQDRQFILSSKKLLLSDSGFYLCAWSVGTGGGIQYFGAGTRLSVL.

This sequence joins TRBV30 and TRBJ2-7; 7 positions match TRBD1. The CDR3 totals 13 residues. With 3 bases clipped from V and 2 bases from J, the junction kept 4 bases outside the gene matches. In germline, CDR1 is GTSNPN, CDR2 SVGIG (reference sequence). This CDR3 reads CAWRVQGAYEQYF. The CDR3 DNA is TGTGCCTGGAGAGTGCAGGGGGCCTACGAGCAGTACTTC.

The rearrangement links TRBV27 to TRBJ1-2; tentative D call: TRBD1 (6 bases). V lost 6 bases to trimming and J lost 8 bases, with 16 bases between them. Germline V gives CDR1 MNHEY, CDR2 SMNVEV (reference sequence). The CDR3 is made up of 13 amino acids. CDR3 in amino acids: CASRLSGGQGYTF. CDR3 bases: TGTGCCAGCAGGCTTTCGGGGGGGCAGGGCTACACCTTC.

Only one count was recorded for this clone. This chain connects TRBV30 to TRBJ1-3; D is unclear. Germline loops: CDR1 GTSNPN, CDR2 SVGIG (reference sequence). The length of the CDR3 is 17 residues. Between the trimmed V and J ends, which lost 4 bases and 8 bases, there was a span of 27 bases. CDR3 DNA sequence: TGTGCCTGGAATCAAGACGGCCGGCACCTAATCGCGGACACCATATATTTT. Translated: CAWNQDGRHLIADTIYF.

The chain uses TRBV19 and TRBJ1-2; 10 positions match TRBD1. Germline values: CDR1 LNHDA, CDR2 SQIVND (reference sequence). The CDR3 runs to 14 residues. V trimming: 3 bases; J trimming: 4 bases; junction bases outside the gene matches: 2. The CDR3: CASSMGQGLYGYTF. CDR3 nucleotide sequence: TGTGCCAGTAGTATGGGACAGGGGCTCTATGGCTACACCTTC.

V is TRBV5-4 and J is TRBJ2-7; TRBD2 agrees at 8 bases. This CDR3 is built from 14 residues. The germline V gene encodes CDR1 SGHNT and CDR2 YYREEE (reference sequence). J lost 3 bases, V lost 4 bases, and 6 bases had no gene match. Here the CDR3 DNA reads TGTGCCAGCAGCGCCCGGGCGGGGGGCTACGAGCAGTACTTC. Translation: CASSARAGGYEQYF. The full variable domain, its missing parts supplied by reference TRBV5-4 and TRBJ2-7, is ETGVTQSPTHLIKTRGQQVTLRCSSQSGHNTVSWYQQALGQGPQFIFQYYREEENGRGNFPPRFSGLQFPNYSSELNVNALELDDSALYLCASSARAGGYEQYFGPGTRLTVT.

The gene calls are TRBV2 and TRBJ2-7; tentative D call: TRBD1 (6 bases). The V and J ends lost 7 bases and 9 bases respectively, with 19 bases between them. The CDR3 extends over 13 amino acids. Germline values: CDR1 SNHLY, CDR2 FYNNEI. CDR3 protein: CASITSGEAGQYF. The CDR3 nucleotides read TGTGCCAGCATAACCTCAGGGGAAGCCGGGCAGTACTTC.

This chain links TRBV25-1 with TRBJ2-3; D not certain. Trimming took off 7 bases at V and 0 bases at J, with 14 bases between the two ends. CDR1 and CDR2 (germline): MGHDK, SYGVNS. The CDR3 is 15 residues long. CDR3 residues: CASTVWGSSTDTQYF. For the CDR3, the DNA is TGTGCCAGCACCGTCTGGGGATCTAGCACAGATACGCAGTATTTT.

The chain recombines TRBV30 with TRBJ1-5; possibly TRBD1 for D (6 bases). V was shortened by 0 bases and J by 5 bases, with 23 bases between the two germline ends. CDR1 and CDR2 from the germline V gene are GTSNPN and SVGIG (reference sequence). The length of the CDR3 is 18 residues. The CDR3 loop is CAWSVWGGGRYMDQPQHF. CDR3 DNA: TGTGCCTGGAGTGTATGGGGGGGCGGGAGGTATATGGATCAGCCCCAGCATTTT.

The V gene is TRBV7-2, the J gene TRBJ1-1, with a weak D call TRBD1 (5 bases). With 6 bases removed from V and 0 bases from J, the gap between germline ends came to 11 bases. Germline-derived CDR1 and CDR2 are SGHTA and FQGNSA. The CDR3 loop spans 14 amino acids. CDR3: CASSRDRLNTEAFF. CDR3 DNA sequence: TGTGCCAGCAGTCGCGACAGACTGAACACTGAAGCTTTCTTT.

This clone was recorded only once. The chain joins TRBV4-2 to TRBJ1-1; no reliable D call. V lost 5 bases and J lost 2, with 12 bases in between. The CDR3 has 14 residues. Looked up from germline, CDR1 is LGHNA and CDR2 is YNFKEQ. The CDR3 sequence is CASSLAVTNTEAFF. The DNA of the CDR3 is TGTGCCAGCAGCTTGGCTGTGACAAACACTGAAGCTTTCTTT.

CDR3 in amino acids: CASSDILNTEAFF. The CDR3 DNA reads as TGTGCCAGCAGTGACATCCTGAACACTGAAGCTTTCTTT. The genes are TRBV6-1 and TRBJ1-1; no clear D gene. CDR3 length: 13 residues. CDR1 is MNHNS, CDR2 SASEGT, per germline. V shed 3 bases and J shed 0 bases, with 5 bases lying between them.